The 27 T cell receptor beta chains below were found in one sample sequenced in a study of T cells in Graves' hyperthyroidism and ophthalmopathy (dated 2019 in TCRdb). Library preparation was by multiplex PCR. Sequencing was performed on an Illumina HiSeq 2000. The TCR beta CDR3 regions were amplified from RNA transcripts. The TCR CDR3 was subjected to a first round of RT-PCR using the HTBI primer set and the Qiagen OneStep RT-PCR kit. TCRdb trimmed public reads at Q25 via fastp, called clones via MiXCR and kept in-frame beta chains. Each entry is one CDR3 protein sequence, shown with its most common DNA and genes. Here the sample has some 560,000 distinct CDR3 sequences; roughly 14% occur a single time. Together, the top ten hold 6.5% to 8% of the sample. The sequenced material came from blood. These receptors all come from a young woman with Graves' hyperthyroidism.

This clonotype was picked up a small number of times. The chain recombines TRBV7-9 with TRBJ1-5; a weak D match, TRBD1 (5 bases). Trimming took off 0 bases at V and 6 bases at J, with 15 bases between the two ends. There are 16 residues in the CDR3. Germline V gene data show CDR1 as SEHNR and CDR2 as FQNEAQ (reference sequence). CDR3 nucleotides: TGTGCCAGCAGCTTAGCCCAAGACAGCACGGGTCAGCCCCAGCATTTT. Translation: CASSLAQDSTGQPQHF.

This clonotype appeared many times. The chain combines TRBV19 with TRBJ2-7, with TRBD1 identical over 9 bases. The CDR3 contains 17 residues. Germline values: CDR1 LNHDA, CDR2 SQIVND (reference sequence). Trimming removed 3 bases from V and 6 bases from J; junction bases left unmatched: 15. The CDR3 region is CASSIRPKTGGVPEQYF. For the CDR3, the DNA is TGTGCCAGTAGTATCCGGCCGAAAACAGGGGGCGTACCCGAGCAGTACTTC.

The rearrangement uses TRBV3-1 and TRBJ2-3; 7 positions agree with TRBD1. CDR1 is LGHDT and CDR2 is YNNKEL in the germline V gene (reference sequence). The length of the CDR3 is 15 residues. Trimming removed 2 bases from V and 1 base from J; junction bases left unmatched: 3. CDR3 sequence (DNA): TGTGCCAGCAGCCAAAATCAGGGGGGCACAGATACGCAGTATTTT. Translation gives CASSQNQGGTDTQYF.

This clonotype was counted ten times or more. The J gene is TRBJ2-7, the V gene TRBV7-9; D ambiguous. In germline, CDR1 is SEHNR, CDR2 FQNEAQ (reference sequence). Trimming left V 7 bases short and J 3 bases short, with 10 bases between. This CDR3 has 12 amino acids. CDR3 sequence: CASTPNGYEQYF. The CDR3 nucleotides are TGTGCCAGCACCCCCAATGGCTACGAGCAGTACTTC.

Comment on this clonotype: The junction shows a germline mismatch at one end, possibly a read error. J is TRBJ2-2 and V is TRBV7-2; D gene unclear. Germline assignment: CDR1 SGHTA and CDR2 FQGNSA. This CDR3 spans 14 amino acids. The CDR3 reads CAGSLSPHTGELFF. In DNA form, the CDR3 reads TGTGCCGGCAGCTTGTCGCCTCACACCGGGGAGCTGTTTTTT.

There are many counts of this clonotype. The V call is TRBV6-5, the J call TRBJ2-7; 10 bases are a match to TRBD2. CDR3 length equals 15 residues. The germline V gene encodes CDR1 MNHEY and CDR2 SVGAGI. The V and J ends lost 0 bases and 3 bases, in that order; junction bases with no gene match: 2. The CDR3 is CASSYSLAGLYEQYF. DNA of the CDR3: TGTGCCAGCAGTTACTCACTAGCGGGGCTCTACGAGCAGTACTTC.

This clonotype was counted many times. The CDR3 loop is CAWRRTGGYGYTF. DNA for the CDR3: TGTGCCTGGAGAAGGACAGGGGGCTATGGCTACACCTTC. The rearrangement joins TRBV30 to TRBJ1-2; 10 positions agree with TRBD1. The CDR3 runs to 13 residues. J gave up 4 bases and V 3 bases, and 2 bases lay outside the gene matches. Germline lookup yields CDR1 GTSNPN and CDR2 SVGIG (reference sequence).

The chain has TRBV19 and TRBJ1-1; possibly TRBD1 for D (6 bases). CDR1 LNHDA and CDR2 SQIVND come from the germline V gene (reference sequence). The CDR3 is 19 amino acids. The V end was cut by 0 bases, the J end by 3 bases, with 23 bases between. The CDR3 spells CASSIERVFYGGAHTEAFF. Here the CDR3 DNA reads TGTGCCAGTAGTATAGAAAGGGTTTTCTACGGGGGGGCCCACACTGAAGCTTTCTTT.

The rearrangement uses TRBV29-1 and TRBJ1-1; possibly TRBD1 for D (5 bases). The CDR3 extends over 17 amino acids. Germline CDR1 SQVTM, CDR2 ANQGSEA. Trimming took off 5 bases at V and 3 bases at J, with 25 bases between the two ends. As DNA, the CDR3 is TGCAGCGTTCCCCGGGAGCCTACACAAGGGGCTGACACTGAAGCTTTCTTT. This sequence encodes CSVPREPTQGADTEAFF.

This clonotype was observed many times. The DNA of the CDR3 is TGTGCCAGCAGTCTCCCGGGGCAGAATGGGAATGAGCAGTTCTTC. Its protein is CASSLPGQNGNEQFF. V gene TRBV6-2 or TRBV6-3 combines with J gene TRBJ2-1; D tentatively reads TRBD1 or TRBD2 (5 bases each). Trimming shortened V by 5 bases and J by 7 bases, and 18 bases separated the two germline ends. From germline, CDR1 is MNHEY and CDR2 SVGEGT. There are 15 residues in the CDR3.

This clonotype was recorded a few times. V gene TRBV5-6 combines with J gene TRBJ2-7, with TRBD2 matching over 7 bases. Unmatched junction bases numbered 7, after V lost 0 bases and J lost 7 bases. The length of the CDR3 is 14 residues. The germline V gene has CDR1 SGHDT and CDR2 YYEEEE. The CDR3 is CASSLDGPGGEQYF. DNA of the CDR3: TGTGCCAGCAGCTTGGATGGGCCCGGGGGGGAGCAGTACTTC.

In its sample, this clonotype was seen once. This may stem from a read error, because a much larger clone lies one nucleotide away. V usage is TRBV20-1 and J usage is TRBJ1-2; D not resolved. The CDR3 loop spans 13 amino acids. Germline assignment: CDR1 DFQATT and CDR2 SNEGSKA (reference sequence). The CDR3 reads CSATDSLTGGHTF. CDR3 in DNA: TGCAGTGCCACCGACTCGTTAACTGGTGGCCACACCTTC.

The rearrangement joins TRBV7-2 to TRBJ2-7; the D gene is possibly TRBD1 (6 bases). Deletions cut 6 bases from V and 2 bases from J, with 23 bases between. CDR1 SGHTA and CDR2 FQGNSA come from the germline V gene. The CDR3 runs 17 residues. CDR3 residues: CASSTNLFGTNPYEQYF. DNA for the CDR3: TGTGCCAGCAGTACGAACCTCTTCGGGACAAACCCCTACGAGCAGTACTTC.

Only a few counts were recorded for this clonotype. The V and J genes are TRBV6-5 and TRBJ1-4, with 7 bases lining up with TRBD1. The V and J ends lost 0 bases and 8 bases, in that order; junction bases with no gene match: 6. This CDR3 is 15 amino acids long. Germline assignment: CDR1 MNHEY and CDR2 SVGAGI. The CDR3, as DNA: TGTGCCAGCAGTTACTCTCGACAGGGCGAGGAAAAACTGTTTTTT. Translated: CASSYSRQGEEKLFF.

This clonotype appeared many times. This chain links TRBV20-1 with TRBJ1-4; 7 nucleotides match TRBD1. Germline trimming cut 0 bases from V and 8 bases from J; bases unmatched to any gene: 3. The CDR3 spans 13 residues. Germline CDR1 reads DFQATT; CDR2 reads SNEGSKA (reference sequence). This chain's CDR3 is CSARDSRGEKLFF. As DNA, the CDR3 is TGCAGTGCTAGAGATTCCAGGGGGGAAAAACTGTTTTTT.

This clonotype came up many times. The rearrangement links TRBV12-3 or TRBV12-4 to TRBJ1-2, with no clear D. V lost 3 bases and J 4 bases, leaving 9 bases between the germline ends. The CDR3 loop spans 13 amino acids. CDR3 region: CASSLGSPYGYTF. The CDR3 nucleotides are TGTGCCAGCAGTTTGGGCAGCCCCTATGGCTACACCTTC.

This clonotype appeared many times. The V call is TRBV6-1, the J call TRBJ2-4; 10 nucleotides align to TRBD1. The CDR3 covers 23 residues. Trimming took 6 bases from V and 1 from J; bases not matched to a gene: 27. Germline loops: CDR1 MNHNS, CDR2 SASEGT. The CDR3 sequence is CASRPVWPRDRGRAILAKNIQYF. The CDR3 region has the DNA TGTGCCAGCAGGCCTGTTTGGCCCCGGGACAGGGGAAGGGCTATCTTGGCCAAAAACATTCAGTACTTC.

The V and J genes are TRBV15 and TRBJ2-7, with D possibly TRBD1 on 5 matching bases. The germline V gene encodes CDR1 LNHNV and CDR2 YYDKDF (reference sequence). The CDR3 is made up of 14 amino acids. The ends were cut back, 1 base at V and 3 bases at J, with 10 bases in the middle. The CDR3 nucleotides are TGTGCCACCAGCAGAGGGAAAGGACACTACGAGCAGTACTTC. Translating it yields CATSRGKGHYEQYF.

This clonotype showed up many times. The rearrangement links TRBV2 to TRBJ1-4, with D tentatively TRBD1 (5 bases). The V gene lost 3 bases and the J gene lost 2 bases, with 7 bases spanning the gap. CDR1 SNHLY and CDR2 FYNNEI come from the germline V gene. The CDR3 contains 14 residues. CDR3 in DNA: TGTGCCAGCAGTGAGGGGGGTACTAATGAAAAACTGTTTTTT. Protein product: CASSEGGTNEKLFF.

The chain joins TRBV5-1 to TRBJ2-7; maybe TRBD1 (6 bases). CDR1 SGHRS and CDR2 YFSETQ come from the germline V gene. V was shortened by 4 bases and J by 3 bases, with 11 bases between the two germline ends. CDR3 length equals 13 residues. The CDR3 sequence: CASSPDSYYEQYF. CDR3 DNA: TGCGCCAGCAGCCCGGACAGCTACTACGAGCAGTACTTC. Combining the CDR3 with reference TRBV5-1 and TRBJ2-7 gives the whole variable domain KAGVTQTPRYLIKTRGQQVTLSCSPISGHRSVSWYQQTPGQGLQFLFEYFSETQRNKGNFPGRFSGRQFSNSRSEMNVSTLELGDSALYLCASSPDSYYEQYFGPGTRLTVT.

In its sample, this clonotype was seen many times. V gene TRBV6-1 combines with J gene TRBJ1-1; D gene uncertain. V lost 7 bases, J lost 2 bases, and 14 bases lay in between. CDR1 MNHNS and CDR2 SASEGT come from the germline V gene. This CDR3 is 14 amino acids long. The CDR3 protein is CASTPTGLNTEAFF. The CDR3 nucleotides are TGTGCCAGCACCCCGACGGGCCTAAACACTGAAGCTTTCTTT.

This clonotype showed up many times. The CDR3 DNA follows: TGTGCCAGCTTGGGACAGGTCCACGAGCAGTACTTC. This gives the protein CASLGQVHEQYF. This chain joins TRBV2 and TRBJ2-7; TRBD1 matches at 8 bases. J lost 5 bases, V lost 8 bases, and 5 bases had no gene match. The CDR3 runs to 12 residues. Germline CDR1 SNHLY, CDR2 FYNNEI.

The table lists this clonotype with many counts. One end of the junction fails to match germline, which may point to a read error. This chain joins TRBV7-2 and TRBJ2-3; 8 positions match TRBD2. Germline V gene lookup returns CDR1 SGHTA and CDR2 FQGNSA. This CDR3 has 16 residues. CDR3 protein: CASSVAPLAGTDTQYF. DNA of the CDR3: TGTGCCAGCAGCGTAGCGCCACTAGCGGGCACAGATACGCAGTATTTT.

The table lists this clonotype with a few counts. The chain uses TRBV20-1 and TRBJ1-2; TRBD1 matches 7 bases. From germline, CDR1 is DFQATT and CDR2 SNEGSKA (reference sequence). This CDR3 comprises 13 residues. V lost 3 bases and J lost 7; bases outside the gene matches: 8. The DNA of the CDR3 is TGCAGTGCTAGCGGACAGGAGGGTCTTGGCTACACCTTC. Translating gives CSASGQEGLGYTF.

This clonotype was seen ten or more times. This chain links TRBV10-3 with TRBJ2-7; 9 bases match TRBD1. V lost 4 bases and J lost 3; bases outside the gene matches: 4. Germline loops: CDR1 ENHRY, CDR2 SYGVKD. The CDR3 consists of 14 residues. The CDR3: CAISGQDRGYEQYF. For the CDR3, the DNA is TGTGCCATCAGTGGTCAGGACAGGGGCTACGAGCAGTACTTC.

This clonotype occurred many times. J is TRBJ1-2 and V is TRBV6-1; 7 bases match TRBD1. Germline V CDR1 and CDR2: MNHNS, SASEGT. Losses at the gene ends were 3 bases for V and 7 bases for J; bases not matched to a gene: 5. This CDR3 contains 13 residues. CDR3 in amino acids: CASSDGQGGGYTF. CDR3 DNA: TGTGCCAGCAGTGACGGTCAGGGGGGTGGCTACACCTTC.

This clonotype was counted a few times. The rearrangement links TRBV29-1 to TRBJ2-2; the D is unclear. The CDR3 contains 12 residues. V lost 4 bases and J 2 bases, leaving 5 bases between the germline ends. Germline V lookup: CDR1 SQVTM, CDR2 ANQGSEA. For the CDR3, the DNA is TGCAGCGTTGGCGGTAACACCGGGGAGCTGTTTTTT. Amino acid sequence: CSVGGNTGELFF.